The present T cell receptor (beta chain) was sequenced within a study of T cell repertoires in cytomegalovirus infection. Study details: Newly reported HLA-C-restricted and thoroughly characterized HLA-B-restricted CMV epitopes were employed. The public TCR beta signatures pointed to both CMV infection and matching HLA type.

TCRdb independently ran MiXCR on the reads; one entry per CDR3 protein. The table lists approximately 340,000 distinct CDR3 sequences, just under 30% of them singletons. With regard to this clonotype: The antigen remains unidentified.

Study results and limitations: Dominating the ex vivo response were HLA-C-restricted CMV-specific TCR beta clonotypes.

Germline V gene data show CDR1 as MNHNS and CDR2 as SASEGT. There are 17 residues in the CDR3. Losses at the gene ends were 5 bases for V and 3 bases for J; bases not matched to a gene: 14. This specimen was cultured PBMCs, taken from culture after CMV antigen stimulation. The clonotype originates from a human donor in good health (CMV status not recorded). Some clones in this sample may be carry-over from other donors' samples. The gene calls are TRBV6-1 and TRBJ1-1; 8 nucleotides agree with TRBD1. CDR3 DNA: TGTGCCAGCAGTCCCCACCTCGGACAGGGTGAGGACACTGAAGCTTTCTTT. It encodes CASSPHLGQGEDTEAFF.